These 7 T cell receptor beta chains were all obtained from the same sample, sequenced in a study of radiotherapy plus CTLA-4 blockade in lung cancer. Assay used: immunoSEQ multiplex PCR; TCRdb lists only in-frame clones, some missing. Altogether some 80,000 clones are present, around 78% being singletons, with the ten largest covering 22%. This material consisted of peripheral blood, taken from a patient treated with radiotherapy plus ipilimumab. Source of these receptors: a human donor with non-small cell lung cancer whose response to radiotherapy plus ipilimumab could not be evaluated. Some clones in this sample may be carry-over from other donors' samples.

The genes are TRBV27 and TRBJ1-4; D not certain. The CDR3 is 14 amino acids. Trimming took off 2 bases at V and 4 bases at J, with 8 bases between the two ends. Looked up from germline, CDR1 is MNHEY and CDR2 is SMNVEV (reference sequence). CDR3 nucleotides: TGTGCCAGCAGTTTACAGGCGTTTAATGAAAAACTGTTTTTT. This translates into CASSLQAFNEKLFF.

This clone has only a few counts. The chain joins TRBV28 to TRBJ2-6, with D unclear. V was pared by 3 bases and J by 2 bases, with 2 bases between. Germline V gene data show CDR1 as MDHEN and CDR2 as SYDVKM. The CDR3 is 13 amino acids. The CDR3 DNA is TGTGCCAGCAGTTTCGCTGGGGCCAACGTCCTGACTTTC. Amino acids: CASSFAGANVLTF. The full variable domain, completed using reference TRBV28 and TRBJ2-6, is DVKVTQSSRYLVKRTGEKVFLECVQDMDHENMFWYRQDPGLGLRLIYFSYDVKMKEKGDIPEGYSVSREKKERFSLILESASTNQTSMYLCASSFAGANVLTFGAGSRLTVL.

The gene calls are TRBV29-1 and TRBJ1-1; TRBD1 agrees at 8 bases. V dropped 3 bases and J dropped 4; count of bases not matched to a gene: 13. In germline, CDR1 is SQVTM, CDR2 ANQGSEA. The CDR3 covers 16 residues. The CDR3 sequence: CSVEPPWTGLSTEAFF. DNA for the CDR3: TGCAGCGTTGAGCCCCCTTGGACAGGGCTTAGCACTGAAGCTTTCTTT.

In DNA, the CDR3 is TGTGCCAGCAGTCTCAGGGGGAACAACAATCAGCCCCAGCATTTT. This codes for CASSLRGNNNQPQHF. The chain carries TRBV28 and TRBJ1-5; 7 bases match TRBD1. The V segment lost 5 bases and the J segment 3 bases; nucleotides outside the gene matches: 7. Germline CDR1 reads MDHEN; CDR2 reads SYDVKM. The CDR3 totals 15 residues.

The rearrangement uses TRBV5-1 and TRBJ1-4, with a weak D call TRBD1 (5 bases). The CDR3 runs to 15 residues. V dropped 3 bases and J dropped 4 bases, with 13 bases sitting between them. Germline CDR1 and CDR2: SGHRS and YFSETQ. The CDR3, as DNA: TGCGCCAGCAGCTCCTCGGGGGGTAATAATGAAAAACTGTTTTTT. Its translation is CASSSSGGNNEKLFF.

V usage is TRBV6-1 and J usage is TRBJ2-7; TRBD1 matches 7 bases. This CDR3 is 13 amino acids long. V shed 6 bases and J 2 bases; nucleotides not matched to a gene: 4. Germline values: CDR1 MNHNS, CDR2 SASEGT. DNA of the CDR3: TGTGCCAGCAGGATGGGGACAGCCTACGAGCAGTACTTC. This codes for CASRMGTAYEQYF.

The chain carries TRBV4-3 and TRBJ1-2; maybe TRBD1 (6 bases). Deletions cut 5 bases from V and 4 bases from J, with 14 bases between. CDR1 and CDR2 from the germline V gene are LGHNA and YSLEER. This CDR3 has 14 amino acids. The CDR3 bases are TGCGCCAGCAGCTTACAGGGTGACAGCTATGGCTACACCTTC. Its translation is CASSLQGDSYGYTF.